This T cell receptor beta chain stems from a study of blood T cell repertoires in COVID-19. Study in general: Acute and convalescent COVID-19 specimens originated in the United States, Italy and Spain.

The junction had 7 bases not matched to a gene; V was cut back by 2 bases and J by 3 bases. This CDR3 is 17 amino acids long. Germline CDR1 is SGHTA and CDR2 is FQGNSA. Categorization into cohorts depended on clinical history that participants reported. Per the original data handling: Nucleated cell counts were estimated from reference gene primer amplification. TCRdb keeps only in-frame clones here, not all; method: immunoSEQ multiplex PCR. For V, J and clone size, that table is used; D and trimming come from the DNA. The sample contains approximately 500,000 clones, approximately 88% of which appear only once.

The sample comprised PBMCs or T cells enriched from blood (not recorded which). The receptor comes from a woman between 35 and 50 years old who had recovered from COVID-19. This chain uses TRBV7-2 with TRBJ2-1, with TRBD1 matching over 10 bases. In DNA, the CDR3 is TGTGCCAGCAGCTTATTCGAACGGACAGGGGGCTACAATGAGCAGTTCTTC. This sequence encodes CASSLFERTGGYNEQFF.